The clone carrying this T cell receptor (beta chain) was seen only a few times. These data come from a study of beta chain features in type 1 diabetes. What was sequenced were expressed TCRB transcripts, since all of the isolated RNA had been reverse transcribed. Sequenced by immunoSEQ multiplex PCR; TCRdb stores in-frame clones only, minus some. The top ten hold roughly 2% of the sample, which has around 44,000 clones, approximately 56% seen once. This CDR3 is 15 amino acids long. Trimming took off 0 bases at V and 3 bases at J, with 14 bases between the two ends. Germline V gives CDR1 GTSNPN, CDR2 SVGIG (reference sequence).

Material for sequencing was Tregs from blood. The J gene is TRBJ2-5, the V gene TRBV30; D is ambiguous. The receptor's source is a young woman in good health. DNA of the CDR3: TGTGCCTGGAGTGTTGGCGGCACGAGGAAAGAGACCCAGTACTTC. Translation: CAWSVGGTRKETQYF.